This entry concerns a single T cell receptor (beta chain). Only a few counts were recorded for this clonotype. Its antigen specificity is not known. Per-base quality was not reported, and no clone a single base away is much larger than it. V is reduced by 4 bases and J by 4 bases, leaving a spacing of 8 bases between them. CDR1 and CDR2 are read off the germline V gene as SGHTA and FQGNSA. Its CDR3 holds 13 amino acids, cysteine through phenylalanine. Of the read, only the CDR3 DNA is kept; its 39 bases are in frame from base 1. This sample was taken from a study of blood T cells in healthy people across ages (dated by TCRdb to between 2014 and 2016). Notes on the research overall: Template switching captured roughly one uniquely barcoded TCR beta cDNA molecule per two T cells in model experiments. For two donors (one aged 18 to 30 and one aged 80 or older), the study analyzed two additional independent replicas of 1 million unique cDNA reads from the same blood draw. Age-related changes in TCR beta repertoire diversity were measured in the study by deep sequencing normalized with unique cDNA molecular identifiers. The donors were divided into four age groups: young (average approximately 17 years), middle-aged (about 40), aged (roughly 66) and long-lived (about 84). Donors of different ages were randomly distributed across sequencing lanes to avoid experimental bias.

The donors were around 39 Caucasian individuals from Russia, aged roughly 6 to 100 years, who were systemically healthy. Roughly 9 milliliters of peripheral blood were drawn from each donor into EDTA-treated Vacutainer tubes. PBMCs were isolated by Ficoll-Paque density-gradient centrifugation, with at least 7 million obtained per sample. Total RNA, at least 5 micrograms per sample, was extracted from PBMCs with Trizol reagent. Naive CD45RAhigh/CD27high T cell percentages were measured by flow cytometry on a PBMC aliquot from every donor. Preparation of the library involved 5' RACE. The sequencer listed for this sample is Illumina HiSeq 2500. A second PCR of roughly 7 to 11 cycles was performed with a sample-barcoded 5' primer and a J-beta primer mix. A template-switch 5' adaptor carrying 12 random nucleotides introduced a unique molecular identifier onto each TCR beta cDNA molecule. At least 3 million CDR3-containing paired-end reads were obtained from each sample. The Mint cDNA synthesis kit, primed by a TRBC-specific oligonucleotide, was used to synthesize first-strand cDNA from all RNA. Following uracil-DNA glycosylase treatment, all cDNA underwent a first 18-cycle PCR with the universal primers M1SS and BC2_uni_R. From the authors' description of their analysis: Normalization of each sample was performed by random selection of 1 million high-quality reads, each carrying a distinct molecular identifier. Instead of being binned into consensus sequences, reads with shared molecular identifiers were discarded. MiTCR, with a Q25 quality threshold and the strictest error-elimination algorithm, was used for CDR3 identification, clonotype clustering and error correction. A nonparametric unseen species model with Euler transformation was used to estimate a lower bound on total TCR beta diversity. TCRdb trimmed the raw reads at Q25, called clones with MiXCR and kept productive beta chains. Every CDR3 protein is listed once, alongside the most common genes and DNA of its rows. The V and J calls follow TCRdb's processing rather than the paper's. The sample table contains 700,000 or so distinct CDR3 sequences; only one count was recorded for around a fifth of them. Roughly 22% of the sample goes to the ten largest clones.

Overall study results and their limits: The CMV infection status of donors was not known, potentially confounding age-related changes in expanded clonotypes. The long-lived group showed more naive CD4+ T cells, fewer expanded clones and increased TCR diversity than the aged group, suggesting age selection. Estimates of total diversity based on one million sequenced T cells were regarded as lower bounds and as underestimates. Because profiling used bulk unsorted PBMCs, naive and antigen-experienced compartments could not be compared conclusively. As age increased, observed TCR beta diversity per million T cells dropped in a roughly linear way, and a significant reduction was already evident by age 40. Observed TCR beta diversity correlated strongly with the percentage of naive T cells measured by flow cytometry.

This receptor was obtained from a man aged 70 or older in good health. Specimen: blood. The chain links TRBV7-2 with TRBJ1-5, with the D gene call left open. The DNA sequence reads TGTGCCAGCAGCTGGACCGAAAATCAGCCCCAGCATTTT. This codes for CASSWTENQPQHF.